This passage covers 14 T cell receptor beta chains from one sample sequenced in a study of T cell repertoires in cytomegalovirus infection. TCRdb ran MiXCR on the reads and lists one entry per CDR3 protein. The sample shows about a million distinct CDR3 sequences, approximately 33% of them seen only once. No antigens are known for them. Source: cultured CD8+ T cells from PBMCs, taken from culture after CMV antigen stimulation. Receptors originate from a human donor in good health (CMV status not recorded). Some clones in this sample may be carry-over from other donors' samples.

This clonotype appeared a few times. The chain uses TRBV7-6 and TRBJ1-6; D unresolved. The V gene's germline CDR1 is SGHVS and CDR2 FNYEAQ. V lost 5 bases, J lost 7 bases, and 6 bases lay in between. CDR3 length: 12 residues. The CDR3 protein is CASSDKNSPLHF. As DNA, the CDR3 is TGTGCCAGCAGCGACAAAAATTCACCCCTCCACTTT.

The CDR3 nucleotides read TGTGCCAGTACCCCAAGTCGGGTGCTCGGGCAGGAAAAACTGTTTTTT. Its protein is CASTPSRVLGQEKLFF. The chain couples TRBV19 to TRBJ1-4; D is ambiguous. V lost 7 bases and J lost 8, with 23 bases in between. The germline CDR1 and CDR2 sequences are LNHDA and SQIVND (reference sequence). CDR3 length: 16 amino acids. Together with reference TRBV19 and TRBJ1-4, the CDR3 gives the full variable domain: DGGITQSPKYLFRKEGQNVTLSCEQNLNHDAMYWYRQDPGQGLRLIYYSQIVNDFQKGDIAEGYSVSREKKESFPLTVTSAQKNPTAFYLCASTPSRVLGQEKLFFGSGTQLSVL.

To note about this clonotype: This is likely a read error, given that the CDR3 carries no conserved phenylalanine or tryptophan at its end. The DNA is omitted, as the CDR3 cannot be located on it reliably, and the CDR3 follows TCRdb's listing. The V call is TRBV6-5, the J call TRBJ2-1; the table calls TRBD1, which could not be checked here. The germline V gene encodes CDR1 MNHEY and CDR2 SVGAGI. The CDR3 sequence runs 8 residues, both termini included. The CDR3 loop is CASSYNGA.

This clonotype was seen more than once but under ten times. The rearrangement links TRBV4-1 to TRBJ1-2; 7 bases are shared with TRBD1. Germline CDR1 is MGHRA and CDR2 is YSYEKL. This CDR3 is built from 17 residues. V lost 2 bases and J lost 3; bases outside the gene matches: 12. This chain's CDR3 is CASSQTPDRDVDYGYTF. CDR3 bases: TGCGCCAGCAGCCAAACGCCTGACAGGGATGTTGACTATGGCTACACCTTC.

About this clonotype itself: Sequence at one end of the junction differs from germline and may be a read error. The CDR3: CASMLPGFAADTRYF. CDR3 coding DNA: TGTGCCAGCATGTTGCCCGGGTTCGCGGCAGATACGCGGTATTTT. The V gene is TRBV5-8, the J gene TRBJ2-3, with D unclear. The CDR3 spans 15 residues. CDR1 is SGHTS and CDR2 is YDEGEE in the germline V gene.

The chain carries TRBV28 and TRBJ1-1; D unclear. V gave up 3 bases and J gave up 3 bases, with 17 bases separating them. CDR3 length: 16 residues. Germline lookup yields CDR1 MDHEN and CDR2 SYDVKM. In nucleotides, the CDR3 is TGTGCCAGCAGTTTCTCCGGGCCCCGGACGGACACTGAAGCTTTCTTT. It translates to CASSFSGPRTDTEAFF.

This clonotype has a handful of counts. The V and J genes are TRBV6-5 and TRBJ2-1; 7 bases fit TRBD2. CDR1 is MNHEY, CDR2 SVGAGI, per germline. V dropped 8 bases and J dropped 10; count of bases not matched to a gene: 23. This CDR3 region has 17 residues. The CDR3 nucleotides are TGTGCCAGCGGGACTAAAGACCGACTAGCACCAGGTCGAGAGCAGTTCTTC. Translation gives CASGTKDRLAPGREQFF.

V is TRBV7-2 and J is TRBJ2-3; perhaps TRBD1 as D (6 bases). Germline CDR1 reads SGHTA; CDR2 reads FQGNSA. Trimming stripped 6 bases from V and 0 bases from J, with 19 bases between. The CDR3 extends over 17 amino acids. The CDR3 DNA reads TGTGCCAGCAGAATAGACCGGGACAAGACTAGCACAGATACGCAGTATTTT. Residues: CASRIDRDKTSTDTQYF.

This chain links TRBV12-3 or TRBV12-4 with TRBJ2-1; TRBD1 matches 8 bases. The CDR3 covers 17 residues. Losses at the gene ends were 4 bases for V and 2 bases for J; bases not matched to a gene: 10. CDR3 in DNA: TGTGCCAGCAGTTCCAATACCGGACAGGGAGCCTACAATGAGCAGTTCTTC. It is translated as CASSSNTGQGAYNEQFF.

In regard to this clonotype: The conserved phenylalanine or tryptophan normally closing the CDR3 is absent here, so this likely arose from a read error. This chain joins TRBV12-3 or TRBV12-4 and TRBJ2-3; weak D call: TRBD1 (7 bases). The ends were cut back, 5 bases at V and 2 bases at J, with 17 bases in the middle. The CDR3 sequence is 16 residues long. Here the CDR3 reads CASSVWGDRFTDTQYL. CDR3 bases: TGTGCCAGCAGTGTCTGGGGGGACAGATTCACAGATACGCAGTATTTA.

The rearrangement links TRBV6-2 or TRBV6-3 to TRBJ2-1; 7 bases fit TRBD1. This CDR3 has 18 residues. J was trimmed by 6 bases and V by 2 bases; bases with no gene match: 16. Germline CDR1 is MNHEY and CDR2 is SVGEGT. The CDR3 loop is CASSYPLTGKPPSNEQFF. CDR3 sequence (DNA): TGTGCCAGCAGTTACCCTCTGACAGGGAAGCCCCCATCCAATGAGCAGTTCTTC.

This chain joins TRBV5-4 and TRBJ1-1; 7 bases fit TRBD1. This CDR3 is 13 amino acids long. The germline V gene has CDR1 SGHNT and CDR2 YYREEE (reference sequence). V lost 10 bases, J lost 6 bases, and 12 bases stayed unmatched. CDR3 bases: TGTGCCCTGAAGACGGGGGACAGCCCTGAAGCTTTCTTT. This encodes CALKTGDSPEAFF. Full variable domain (outside the CDR3, taken from reference TRBV5-4 and TRBJ1-1): ETGVTQSPTHLIKTRGQQVTLRCSSQSGHNTVSWYQQALGQGPQFIFQYYREEENGRGNFPPRFSGLQFPNYSSELNVNALELDDSALYLCALKTGDSPEAFFGQGTRLTVV.

V gene TRBV19 combines with J gene TRBJ2-2, with D maybe TRBD1 (6 bases). The germline gives CDR1 LNHDA, CDR2 SQIVND (reference sequence). The CDR3 spans 15 residues. The V end lost 6 bases, the J end lost 0 bases, and 11 bases lay between the germline ends. In DNA, the CDR3 is TGTGCCAGTAGCCAGAACAGGGCGAACACCGGGGAGCTGTTTTTT. Translation gives CASSQNRANTGELFF.

The gene calls are TRBV10-3 and TRBJ2-7; D perhaps matches TRBD1 (5 bases). Trimming left V 5 bases short and J 3 bases short, with 8 bases between. The length of the CDR3 is 12 residues. Germline assignment: CDR1 ENHRY and CDR2 SYGVKD. For the CDR3, the DNA is TGTGCCATCAGTCACCAGGGCTACGAGCAGTACTTC. Protein sequence: CAISHQGYEQYF.